A single sample gave rise to the 14 T cell receptor beta chains below, sequenced in a study of patients and donors after allogeneic stem cell transplantation. TCRdb recomputed calls from the RT-PCR reads with MiXCR, one row per CDR3 protein. In the table there are fewer than 30,000 distinct CDR3 sequences, roughly two fifths of which are singletons. The sample taken for sequencing was blood, either unsorted or a sorted T cell fraction (not recorded which). The receptors stem from a human donor who was either an allogeneic HSCT recipient or a stem cell or donor lymphocyte infusion donor (not recorded which). It is not recorded whose cells these are; they may come from a transplant donor.

The rearrangement uses TRBV5-1 and TRBJ1-2; maybe TRBD1 (6 bases). Deletions cut 3 bases from V and 4 bases from J, with 10 bases between. Germline loops: CDR1 SGHRS, CDR2 YFSETQ. This CDR3 region has 13 residues. The CDR3 spells CASSSQGIYGYTF. The CDR3 region has the DNA TGCGCCAGCAGCTCACAGGGTATCTATGGCTACACCTTC.

The chain links TRBV28 to TRBJ2-3, with 9 bases fitting TRBD2. The CDR3 has 14 amino acids. Germline values: CDR1 MDHEN, CDR2 SYDVKM. V trimming: 7 bases; J trimming: 0 bases; junction bases outside the gene matches: 2. CDR3 loop: CASTAGGSTDTQYF. The DNA of the CDR3 is TGTGCCAGCACTGCGGGGGGGAGCACAGATACGCAGTATTTT. The complete variable domain, with remaining parts taken from reference TRBV28 and TRBJ2-3, reads DVKVTQSSRYLVKRTGEKVFLECVQDMDHENMFWYRQDPGLGLRLIYFSYDVKMKEKGDIPEGYSVSREKKERFSLILESASTNQTSMYLCASTAGGSTDTQYFGPGTRLTVL.

V usage is TRBV7-9 and J usage is TRBJ1-5; 8 bases agree with TRBD1. This CDR3 comprises 15 residues. The junction had 7 bases not matched to a gene; V was cut back by 4 bases and J by 5 bases. Germline CDR1 and CDR2: SEHNR and FQNEAQ (reference sequence). CDR3 nucleotide sequence: TGTGCCAGCAGCTCCTGGACAGGGCGGGATCAGCCCCAGCATTTT. It encodes CASSSWTGRDQPQHF.

The genes are TRBV5-1 and TRBJ2-2; no clear D gene. The CDR3 spans 12 residues. V gave up 0 bases and J gave up 8 bases, with 5 bases separating them. Looked up from germline, CDR1 is SGHRS and CDR2 is YFSETQ. The CDR3 bases are TGCGCCAGCAGCTTGGCCGATGGGGAGCTGTTTTTT. Amino acids: CASSLADGELFF.

V usage is TRBV4-1 and J usage is TRBJ2-3, with unresolved D. This CDR3 is built from 14 residues. The V gene lost 5 bases and the J gene lost 0 bases, with 9 bases spanning the gap. Germline V CDR1 and CDR2: MGHRA, YSYEKL. CDR3 bases: TGCGCCAGCAGCAATTGGGTTAGCACAGATACGCAGTATTTT. This sequence encodes CASSNWVSTDTQYF.

The rearrangement uses TRBV21-1 and TRBJ1-5; the table gives TRBD1 as D, unverified against the DNA. TRBV21-1 is classified as a pseudogene. This CDR3 is built from 16 residues. The CDR3 reads CASSLGQVLSNQPQHF. The CDR3 bases are TGTGCCAGCAGCCTAGGACAGGTGCTGAGCAATCAGCCCCAGCATTTT.

The chain couples TRBV11-2 to TRBJ2-1; 9 bases match TRBD1. Germline loops: CDR1 SGHAT, CDR2 FQNNGV. V dropped 3 bases and J dropped 7; count of bases not matched to a gene: 4. There are 14 residues in the CDR3. The CDR3 DNA follows: TGTGCCAGCAGCTTTGGGACAGGGACAAATGAGCAGTTCTTC. Translated: CASSFGTGTNEQFF.

The V and J genes are TRBV5-1 and TRBJ1-5, with D unresolved. V was trimmed by 0 bases and J by 7 bases, leaving 5 bases between them. The CDR3 is 12 residues long. From germline, CDR1 is SGHRS and CDR2 YFSETQ. The CDR3 sequence is CASSLDGQPQHF. DNA of the CDR3: TGCGCCAGCAGCTTGGATGGCCAGCCCCAGCATTTT.

This chain connects TRBV2 to TRBJ2-7, with D possibly being TRBD2 (6 bases). Germline V gives CDR1 SNHLY, CDR2 FYNNEI. The CDR3 has 15 residues. Trimming took off 0 bases at V and 2 bases at J, with 11 bases between the two ends. The CDR3 DNA reads as TGTGCCAGCAGTGAAGCAGGCGGGGCCCCCTACGAGCAGTACTTC. Translating it yields CASSEAGGAPYEQYF.

This chain joins TRBV5-1 and TRBJ1-3; D gene ambiguous. The V end lost 0 bases, the J end lost 4 bases, and 8 bases lay between the germline ends. The CDR3 is 14 residues long. Germline lookup yields CDR1 SGHRS and CDR2 YFSETQ. The CDR3 DNA is TGCGCCAGCAGCTTGGAGAATCTGGGAAACACCATATATTTT. It codes for CASSLENLGNTIYF.

The chain uses TRBV3-1 and TRBJ1-6, with TRBD1 identical over 7 bases. The CDR3 is 19 amino acids. Losses at the gene ends were 4 bases for V and 0 bases for J; bases not matched to a gene: 12. Germline CDR1 reads LGHDT; CDR2 reads YNNKEL (reference sequence). The CDR3 sequence is CASSPSGQSLSSYNSPLHF. The CDR3 DNA reads as TGTGCCAGCAGCCCCTCGGGACAGTCCCTGAGCTCCTATAATTCACCCCTCCACTTT.

This clonotype was seen a few times. The chain joins TRBV10-3 to TRBJ2-3; D may correspond to TRBD1 or TRBD2 (5 bases each). CDR1 ENHRY and CDR2 SYGVKD come from the germline V gene. This CDR3 is built from 16 residues. With 4 bases removed from V and 3 bases from J, the gap between germline ends came to 17 bases. The CDR3: CAISGEQGRRTDTQYF. In nucleotides, the CDR3 is TGTGCCATCAGTGGGGAGCAGGGTCGGAGAACAGATACGCAGTATTTT.

This clonotype was seen a few times. The chain has TRBV27 and TRBJ1-5; 10 bases agree with TRBD1. The trim removed 4 bases at V and 0 bases at J, leaving 9 bases unmatched. The CDR3 has 18 residues. Germline CDR1 is MNHEY and CDR2 is SMNVEV (reference sequence). CDR3 sequence: CASSSRQGAHYSNQPQHF. Written as DNA, the CDR3 is TGTGCCAGCAGTTCCAGACAGGGGGCCCATTATAGCAATCAGCCCCAGCATTTT.

The chain employs TRBV12-3 or TRBV12-4 and TRBJ1-2; D is uncertain. The length of the CDR3 is 16 residues. V dropped 5 bases and J dropped 8 bases, with 24 bases sitting between them. The CDR3 bases are TGTGCCAGCAGTCGGCCGGGAGGCAAGAAAGGGCTAGGCTACACCTTC. This gives the protein CASSRPGGKKGLGYTF.